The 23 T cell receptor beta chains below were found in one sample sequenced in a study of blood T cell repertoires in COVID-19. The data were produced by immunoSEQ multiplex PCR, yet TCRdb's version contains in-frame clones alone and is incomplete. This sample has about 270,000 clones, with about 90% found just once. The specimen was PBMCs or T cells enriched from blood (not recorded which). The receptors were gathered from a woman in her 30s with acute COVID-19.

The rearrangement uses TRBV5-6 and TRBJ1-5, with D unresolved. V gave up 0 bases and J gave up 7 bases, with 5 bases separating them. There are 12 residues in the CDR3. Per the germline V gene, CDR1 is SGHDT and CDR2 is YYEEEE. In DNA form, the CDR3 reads TGTGCCAGCAGCTTGGAACAACAGCCCCAGCATTTT. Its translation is CASSLEQQPQHF.

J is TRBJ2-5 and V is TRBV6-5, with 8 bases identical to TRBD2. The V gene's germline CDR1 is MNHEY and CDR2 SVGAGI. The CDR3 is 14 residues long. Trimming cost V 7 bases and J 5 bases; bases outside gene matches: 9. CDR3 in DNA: TGTGCCAGCACGGGAGCGGGAGAGGGTGAGACCCAGTACTTC. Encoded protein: CASTGAGEGETQYF.

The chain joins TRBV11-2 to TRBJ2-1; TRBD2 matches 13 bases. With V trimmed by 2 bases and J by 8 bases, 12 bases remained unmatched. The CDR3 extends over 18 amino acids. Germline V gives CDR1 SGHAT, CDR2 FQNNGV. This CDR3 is CASSLSPFTSGRGDEQFF. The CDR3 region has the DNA TGTGCCAGCAGCTTATCCCCCTTTACTAGCGGGAGGGGCGATGAGCAGTTCTTC.

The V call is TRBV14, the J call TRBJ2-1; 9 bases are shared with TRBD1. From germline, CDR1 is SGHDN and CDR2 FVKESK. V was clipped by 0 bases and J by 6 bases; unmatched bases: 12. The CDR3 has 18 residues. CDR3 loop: CASSQEGPGTGYSNEQFF. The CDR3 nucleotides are TGTGCCAGCAGCCAAGAGGGACCCGGGACAGGGTATTCCAATGAGCAGTTCTTC.

CDR3 sequence reads: CATSGPGQGALSSSYEQYF. The CDR3 bases are TGTGCCACCAGTGGTCCGGGACAGGGGGCTTTATCCTCCTCCTACGAGCAGTACTTC. The chain uses TRBV24-1 and TRBJ2-7; 12 bases are a match to TRBD1. Germline loops: CDR1 KGHDR, CDR2 SFDVKD. This CDR3 is 19 amino acids long. V dropped 5 bases and J dropped 0; count of bases not matched to a gene: 13.

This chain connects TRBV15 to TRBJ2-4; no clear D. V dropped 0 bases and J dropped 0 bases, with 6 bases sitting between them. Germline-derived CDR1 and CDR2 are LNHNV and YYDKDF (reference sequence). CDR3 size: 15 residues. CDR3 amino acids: CATSRDKLAKNIQYF. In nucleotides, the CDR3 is TGTGCCACCAGCAGAGATAAACTAGCCAAAAACATTCAGTACTTC.

The CDR3 spells CASGDDRGLEETQYF. The DNA of the CDR3 is TGTGCTAGTGGAGATGACAGGGGGCTGGAAGAGACCCAGTACTTC. The rearrangement links TRBV12-5 to TRBJ2-5; TRBD1 aligns across 10 bases. CDR1 and CDR2 from the germline V gene are LGHNT and FRNRAP. There are 15 residues in the CDR3. J was trimmed by 3 bases and V by 6 bases; bases with no gene match: 7.

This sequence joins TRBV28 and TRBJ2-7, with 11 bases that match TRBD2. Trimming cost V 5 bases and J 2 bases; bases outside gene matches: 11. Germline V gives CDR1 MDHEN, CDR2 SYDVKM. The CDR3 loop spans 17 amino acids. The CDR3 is CASSAGLADVLPYEQYF. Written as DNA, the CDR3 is TGTGCCAGCAGTGCGGGACTAGCGGACGTCCTACCCTACGAGCAGTACTTC.

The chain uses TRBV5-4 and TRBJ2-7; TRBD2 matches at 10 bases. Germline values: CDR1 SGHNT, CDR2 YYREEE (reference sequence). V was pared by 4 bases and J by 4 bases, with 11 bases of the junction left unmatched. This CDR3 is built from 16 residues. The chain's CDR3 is CASSPPPGTSEYEQYF. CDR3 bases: TGTGCCAGCAGCCCACCCCCCGGGACTAGCGAATACGAGCAGTACTTC. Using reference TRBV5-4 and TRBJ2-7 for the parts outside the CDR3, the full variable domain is ETGVTQSPTHLIKTRGQQVTLRCSSQSGHNTVSWYQQALGQGPQFIFQYYREEENGRGNFPPRFSGLQFPNYSSELNVNALELDDSALYLCASSPPPGTSEYEQYFGPGTRLTVT.

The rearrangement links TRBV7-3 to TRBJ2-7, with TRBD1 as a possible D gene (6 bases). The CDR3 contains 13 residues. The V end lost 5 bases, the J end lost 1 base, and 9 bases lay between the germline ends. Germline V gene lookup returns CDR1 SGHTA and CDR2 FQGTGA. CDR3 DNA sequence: TGTGCCAGCAGCCTGGACAGTTCCTACGAGCAGTACTTC. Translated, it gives CASSLDSSYEQYF.

The CDR3 nucleotides read TGTGCCAGCCTTTGGGGCAGACAGAACACCGGGGAGCTGTTTTTT. Translation: CASLWGRQNTGELFF. The V call is TRBV6-5, the J call TRBJ2-2; a possible D gene is TRBD1 (5 bases). Trimming cost V 8 bases and J 1 base, with 14 bases left between them. CDR1 and CDR2 (germline): MNHEY, SVGAGI. The CDR3 is 15 residues long.

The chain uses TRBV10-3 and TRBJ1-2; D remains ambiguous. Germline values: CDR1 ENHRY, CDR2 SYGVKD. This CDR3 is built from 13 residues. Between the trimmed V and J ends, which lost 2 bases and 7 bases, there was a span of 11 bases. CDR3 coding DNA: TGTGCCATCAGTGAGGCGACCAGGCCTGGCTACACCTTC. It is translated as CAISEATRPGYTF.

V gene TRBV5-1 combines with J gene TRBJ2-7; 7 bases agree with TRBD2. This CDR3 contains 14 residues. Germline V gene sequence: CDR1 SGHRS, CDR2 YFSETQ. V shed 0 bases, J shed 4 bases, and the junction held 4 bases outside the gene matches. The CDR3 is CASSLGAGAYEQYF. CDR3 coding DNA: TGCGCCAGCAGCTTGGGTGCGGGAGCTTACGAGCAGTACTTC. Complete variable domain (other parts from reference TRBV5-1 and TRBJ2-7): KAGVTQTPRYLIKTRGQQVTLSCSPISGHRSVSWYQQTPGQGLQFLFEYFSETQRNKGNFPGRFSGRQFSNSRSEMNVSTLELGDSALYLCASSLGAGAYEQYFGPGTRLTVT.

The CDR3: CASSAQGISGNTIYF. The CDR3 bases are TGTGCCAGCTCGGCGCAGGGTATCTCTGGAAACACCATATATTTT. The genes are TRBV18 and TRBJ1-3, with D maybe TRBD1 (5 bases). V lost 6 bases and J lost 0, with 12 bases in between. This CDR3 has 15 residues. Germline V CDR1 and CDR2: KGHSH, LQKENI.

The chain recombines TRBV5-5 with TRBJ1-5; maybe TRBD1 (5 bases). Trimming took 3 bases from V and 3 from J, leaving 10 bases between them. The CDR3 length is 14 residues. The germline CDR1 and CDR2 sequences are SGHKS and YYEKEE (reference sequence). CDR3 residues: CASSYWGPNQPQHF. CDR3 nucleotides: TGTGCCAGCAGCTATTGGGGCCCCAATCAGCCCCAGCATTTT.

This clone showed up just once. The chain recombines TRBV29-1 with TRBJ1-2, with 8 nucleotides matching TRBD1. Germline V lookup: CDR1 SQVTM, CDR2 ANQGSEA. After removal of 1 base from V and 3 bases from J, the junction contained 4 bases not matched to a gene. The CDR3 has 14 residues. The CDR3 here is CSVEVEDRDYGYTF. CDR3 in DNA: TGCAGCGTTGAAGTTGAGGACAGGGACTATGGCTACACCTTC.

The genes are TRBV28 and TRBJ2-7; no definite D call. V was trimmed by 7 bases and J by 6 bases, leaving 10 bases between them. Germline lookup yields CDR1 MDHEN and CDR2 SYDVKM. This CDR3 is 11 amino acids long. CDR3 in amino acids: CASKSVREQYF. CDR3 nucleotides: TGTGCCAGCAAATCTGTCCGCGAGCAGTACTTC.

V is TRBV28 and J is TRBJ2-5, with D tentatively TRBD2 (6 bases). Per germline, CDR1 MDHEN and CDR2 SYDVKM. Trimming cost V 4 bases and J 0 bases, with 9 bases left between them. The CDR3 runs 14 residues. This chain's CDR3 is CASSSGLNQETQYF. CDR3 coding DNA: TGTGCCAGCAGTTCCGGACTAAACCAAGAGACCCAGTACTTC.

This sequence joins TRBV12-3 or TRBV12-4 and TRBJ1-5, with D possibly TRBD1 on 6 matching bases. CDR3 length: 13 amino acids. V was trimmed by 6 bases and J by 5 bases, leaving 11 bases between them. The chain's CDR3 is CASRDNRDQPQHF. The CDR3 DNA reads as TGTGCCAGCAGAGACAACAGGGATCAGCCCCAGCATTTT.

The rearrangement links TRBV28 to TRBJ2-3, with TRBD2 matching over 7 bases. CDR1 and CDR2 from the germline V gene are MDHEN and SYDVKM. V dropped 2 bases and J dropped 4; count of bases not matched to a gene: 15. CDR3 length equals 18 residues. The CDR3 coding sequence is TGTGCCAGCAGTTTAAGTGGGCGCTCGGGACTACATTCAGATACGCAGTATTTT. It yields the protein CASSLSGRSGLHSDTQYF.

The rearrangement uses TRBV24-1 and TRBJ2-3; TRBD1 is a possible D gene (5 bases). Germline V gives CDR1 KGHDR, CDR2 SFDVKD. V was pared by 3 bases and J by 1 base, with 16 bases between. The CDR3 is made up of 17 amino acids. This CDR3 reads CATSDRGQGGGTDTQYF. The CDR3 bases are TGTGCCACCAGTGATCGAGGCCAGGGCGGAGGCACAGATACGCAGTATTTT.

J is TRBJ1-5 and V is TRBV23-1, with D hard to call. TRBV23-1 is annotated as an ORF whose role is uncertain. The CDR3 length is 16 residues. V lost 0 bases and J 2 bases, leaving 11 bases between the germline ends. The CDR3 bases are TGCGCCAGCAGTCAATCGGTGAAGAGCTGCAATCAGCCCCAGCATTTT. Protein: CASSQSVKSCNQPQHF.

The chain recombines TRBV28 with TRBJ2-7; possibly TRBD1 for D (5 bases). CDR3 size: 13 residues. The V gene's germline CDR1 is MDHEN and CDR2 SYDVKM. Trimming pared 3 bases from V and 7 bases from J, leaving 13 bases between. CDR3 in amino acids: CASSLVQGVEQYF. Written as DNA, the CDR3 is TGTGCCAGCAGTTTGGTTCAGGGTGTTGAGCAGTACTTC.